This TCR beta chain is drawn from a study of blood T cell repertoires in COVID-19 (TCRdb year 2020). Looking at the study overall: Samples covering the acute and convalescent phases of COVID-19 were provided by collaborators in the United States, Italy and Spain. The material from the prospective study consisted of cDNA or gDNA derived from T cells, B-cell-depleted T cells, or PBMCs. The dataset comprised deeply sampled blood TCRbeta repertoires from subjects exposed to, actively infected with, or recovered from COVID-19. The repertoires were released in a freely available public database intended as a resource for research on the immune response to SARS-CoV-2. The samples were drawn from the first 160 participants of the ongoing ImmuneRACE study and from more than 1,000 subjects provided by 6 global collaborators. The sample metadata nearly always contained a de-identified subject ID, COVID-19 status, age in years and sex. HLA class I and class II types, where available, came from metadata supplied by the sample provider rather than from assay-based typing. The research as a whole found: How much clinical and demographic metadata was included differed by source and by participant, and the metadata was provided uncurated.

This clone showed up just once. Its recognized antigen is unknown. No much larger clone is present one base from it, and per-base qualities are unavailable. Each collaborating institution followed its own protocols to collect whole blood in K2EDTA tubes. For TCRbeta analysis, collaborator samples were shipped as frozen whole blood, as isolated PBMCs, or as DNA extracted from either sample type. The immunoSEQ Assay, a bias-controlled multiplex PCR, was used to amplify TCRbeta CDR3 regions from genomic DNA. Per the source publication's procedure: Within the assay, amplification of reference gene primers was used to estimate how many nucleated cells each sample contained. To quantify the absolute abundance of each unique TCRbeta CDR3 rearrangement, sequence reads were collapsed and filtered. For each sample, productive Simpson clonality was calculated as the square root of Simpson's diversity index across productive rearrangements. TCRdb took this table from immuneACCESS and kept in-frame rearrangements with V and J called. Such tables lack part of the clones; where checked against another copy, unresolved V genes explain under half of the gap, and the rest is unexplained. The D gene and trimming were derived from the DNA, and the V and J assignments and clone size from that table. This sample has 90,000 or so clones in its table, and 89% of those were observed once. The ten largest make up more than 3% of the sample.

Material for sequencing was peripheral blood. The clonotype comes from an older woman with acute or convalescent COVID-19.

The sequenced DNA is TGTGCCAGCAGCTTAACGTCCAGGGCATTTAATGAAAAACTGTTTTTT. It translates as CASSLTSRAFNEKLFF. The chain is made from TRBV5-6 and TRBJ1-4; TRBD1 could be the D gene, as 5 bases match. Deletion took 2 bases off V and 4 bases off J, with a span of 15 bases between the germline ends. Taken from cysteine to phenylalanine, the CDR3 has 16 residues. The retained sequence is limited to the CDR3, 48 bases, with the frame set at the first base. According to the germline V gene, CDR1 reads SGHDT and CDR2 reads YYEEEE.